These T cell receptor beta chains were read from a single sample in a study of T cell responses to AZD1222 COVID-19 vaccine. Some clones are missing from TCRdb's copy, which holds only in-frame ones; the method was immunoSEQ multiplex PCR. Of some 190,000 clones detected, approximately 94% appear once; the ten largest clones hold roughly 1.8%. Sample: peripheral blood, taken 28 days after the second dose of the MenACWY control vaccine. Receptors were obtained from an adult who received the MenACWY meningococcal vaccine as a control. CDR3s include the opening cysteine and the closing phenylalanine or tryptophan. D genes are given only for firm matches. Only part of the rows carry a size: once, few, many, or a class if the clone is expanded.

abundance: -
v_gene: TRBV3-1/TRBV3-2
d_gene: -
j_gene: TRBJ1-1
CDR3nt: TGTGCCAGCAGCCCGGACCTTCAGAACACTGAAGCTTTCTTT
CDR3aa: CASSPDLQNTEAFF

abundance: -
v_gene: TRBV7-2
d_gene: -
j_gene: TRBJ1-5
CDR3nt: TGTGCCAGCAGCGTTTCCTCCATACTCAATCAGCCCCAGCATTTT
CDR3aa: CASSVSSILNQPQHF

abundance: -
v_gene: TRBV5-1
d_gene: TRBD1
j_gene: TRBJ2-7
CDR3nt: TGCGCCAGCAGCCAAGGACAGGGCGGCGAGCAGTACTTC
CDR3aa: CASSQGQGGEQYF

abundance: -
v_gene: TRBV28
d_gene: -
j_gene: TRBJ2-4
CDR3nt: TGTGCCAGCAACGGCAGGGGGGACATTCAGTACTTC
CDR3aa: CASNGRGDIQYF

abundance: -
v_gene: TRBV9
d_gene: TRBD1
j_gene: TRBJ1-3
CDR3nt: TGTGCCAGCAGCTTATCCGACCACGACAGGGCCGGAAACACCATATATTTT
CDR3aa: CASSLSDHDRAGNTIYF

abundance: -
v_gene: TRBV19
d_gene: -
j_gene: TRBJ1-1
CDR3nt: TGTGCCAGTACCCCTCGCGGAGGGGTTGGTACTGAAGCTTTCTTT
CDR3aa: CASTPRGGVGTEAFF

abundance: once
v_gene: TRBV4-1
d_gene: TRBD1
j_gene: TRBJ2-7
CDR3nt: TGCGCCAGCAGCCACGGTTGGGACAGGCTCAGTACCTACGAGCAGTACTTC
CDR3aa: CASSHGWDRLSTYEQYF

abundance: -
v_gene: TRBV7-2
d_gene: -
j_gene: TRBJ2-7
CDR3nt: TGTGCCAGCAGCTTAAATCAGGGCCCCCTTTTCTTC
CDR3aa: CASSLNQGPLFF

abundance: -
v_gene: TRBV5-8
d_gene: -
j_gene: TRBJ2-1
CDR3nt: TGTGCCAGCAGCTTCCTGGGGGCGAAGGGGAGGAATGAGCAGTTCTTC
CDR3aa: CASSFLGAKGRNEQFF

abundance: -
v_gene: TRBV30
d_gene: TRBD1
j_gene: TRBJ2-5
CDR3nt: TGTGCCGGAGGAGGGGACAGGGCTCAAGAGACCCAGTACTTC
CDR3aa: CAGGGDRAQETQYF

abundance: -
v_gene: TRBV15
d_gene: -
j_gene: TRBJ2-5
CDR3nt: TGTGCCACCAGAACTGACAGCCAAGAGACCCAGTACTTC
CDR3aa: CATRTDSQETQYF

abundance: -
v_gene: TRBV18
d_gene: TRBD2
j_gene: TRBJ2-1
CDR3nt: TGTGCCAGCTCACCCTGGCGGGAGACCAATGAGCAGTTCTTC
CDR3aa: CASSPWRETNEQFF

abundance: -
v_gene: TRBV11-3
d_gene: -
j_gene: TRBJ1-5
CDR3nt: TGTGCCTCCAGCCACGTAGGGTATAGAAATCAGCCCCAGCATTTT
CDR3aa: CASSHVGYRNQPQHF

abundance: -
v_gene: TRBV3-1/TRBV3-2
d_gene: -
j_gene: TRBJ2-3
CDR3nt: TGTGCCAGCAGCCAGGGCAGGGGATCAGATACGCAGTATTTT
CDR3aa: CASSQGRGSDTQYF

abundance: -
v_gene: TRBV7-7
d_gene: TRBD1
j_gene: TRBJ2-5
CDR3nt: TGTGCTAGCAGCCGGGGACAGGCGTTGGCCATAGAGACCCAGTACTTC
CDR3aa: CASSRGQALAIETQYF

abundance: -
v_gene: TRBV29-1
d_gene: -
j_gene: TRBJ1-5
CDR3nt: TGCAGCGTTGAGTCAGGGGTAGGCCAGCCCCAGCATTTT
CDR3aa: CSVESGVGQPQHF

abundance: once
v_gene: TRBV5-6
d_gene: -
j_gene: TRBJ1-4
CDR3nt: TGTGCCAGCAGCTTGGTGCTTTCGGGTGAAAAACTGTTTTTT
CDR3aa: CASSLVLSGEKLFF

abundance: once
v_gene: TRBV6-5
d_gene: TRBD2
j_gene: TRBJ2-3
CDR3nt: TGTGCCAGCAGTCCACCGGGGGGAGATACGCAGTATTTT
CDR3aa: CASSPPGGDTQYF

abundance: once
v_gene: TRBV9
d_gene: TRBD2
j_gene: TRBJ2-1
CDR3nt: TGTGCCAGCAGCGGCGGCGGGAGGGTCTACAATGAGCAGTTCTTC
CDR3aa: CASSGGGRVYNEQFF

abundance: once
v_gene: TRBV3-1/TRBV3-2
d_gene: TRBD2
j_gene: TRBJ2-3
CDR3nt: TGTGCCAGCAGCCGCACTAGCGGGGGGGCCGTAGATACGCAGTATTTT
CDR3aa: CASSRTSGGAVDTQYF

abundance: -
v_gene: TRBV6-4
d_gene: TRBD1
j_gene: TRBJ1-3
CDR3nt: TGTGCCAGCAGTGAATCACAGGGGGCGAACACCATATATTTT
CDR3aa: CASSESQGANTIYF

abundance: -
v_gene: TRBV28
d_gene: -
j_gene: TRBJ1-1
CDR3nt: TGTGCCAGCAGGGGATGGAACACTGAAGCTTTCTTT
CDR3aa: CASRGWNTEAFF

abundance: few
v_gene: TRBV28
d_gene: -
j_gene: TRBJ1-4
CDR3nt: TGTGCCAGCAGCACTAGGTCGGGGGCGGAAAAACTGTTTTTT
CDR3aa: CASSTRSGAEKLFF

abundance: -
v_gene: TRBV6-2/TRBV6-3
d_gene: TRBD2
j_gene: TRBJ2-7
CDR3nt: TGTGCCAGCAGTAGGACTAGCGGGGTCTACGAGCAGTACTTC
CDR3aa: CASSRTSGVYEQYF

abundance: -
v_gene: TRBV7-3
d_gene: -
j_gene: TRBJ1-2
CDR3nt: TGTGCCAGCAGCCCCGGGACACGTTATGGCTACACCTTC
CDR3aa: CASSPGTRYGYTF

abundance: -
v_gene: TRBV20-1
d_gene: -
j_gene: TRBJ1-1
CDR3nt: TGCAGTGCTAGAGCTGGGACTGAAGCTTTCTTT
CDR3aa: CSARAGTEAFF

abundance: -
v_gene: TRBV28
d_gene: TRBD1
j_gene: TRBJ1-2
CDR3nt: TGTGCCAGCACTACGTGGGACAGGGATAGTTACTATGGCTACACCTTC
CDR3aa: CASTTWDRDSYYGYTF

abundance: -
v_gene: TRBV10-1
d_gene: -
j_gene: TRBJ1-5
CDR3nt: TGCGCCACCTTAGTGGGCGGGAGCGGAGGTTTACAGCCCCAGCATTTT
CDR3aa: CATLVGGSGGLQPQHF

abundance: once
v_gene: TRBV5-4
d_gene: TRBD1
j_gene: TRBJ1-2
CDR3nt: TGTGCCAGCAGCTTAACCGACAGGGACTATGGCTACACCTTC
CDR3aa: CASSLTDRDYGYTF